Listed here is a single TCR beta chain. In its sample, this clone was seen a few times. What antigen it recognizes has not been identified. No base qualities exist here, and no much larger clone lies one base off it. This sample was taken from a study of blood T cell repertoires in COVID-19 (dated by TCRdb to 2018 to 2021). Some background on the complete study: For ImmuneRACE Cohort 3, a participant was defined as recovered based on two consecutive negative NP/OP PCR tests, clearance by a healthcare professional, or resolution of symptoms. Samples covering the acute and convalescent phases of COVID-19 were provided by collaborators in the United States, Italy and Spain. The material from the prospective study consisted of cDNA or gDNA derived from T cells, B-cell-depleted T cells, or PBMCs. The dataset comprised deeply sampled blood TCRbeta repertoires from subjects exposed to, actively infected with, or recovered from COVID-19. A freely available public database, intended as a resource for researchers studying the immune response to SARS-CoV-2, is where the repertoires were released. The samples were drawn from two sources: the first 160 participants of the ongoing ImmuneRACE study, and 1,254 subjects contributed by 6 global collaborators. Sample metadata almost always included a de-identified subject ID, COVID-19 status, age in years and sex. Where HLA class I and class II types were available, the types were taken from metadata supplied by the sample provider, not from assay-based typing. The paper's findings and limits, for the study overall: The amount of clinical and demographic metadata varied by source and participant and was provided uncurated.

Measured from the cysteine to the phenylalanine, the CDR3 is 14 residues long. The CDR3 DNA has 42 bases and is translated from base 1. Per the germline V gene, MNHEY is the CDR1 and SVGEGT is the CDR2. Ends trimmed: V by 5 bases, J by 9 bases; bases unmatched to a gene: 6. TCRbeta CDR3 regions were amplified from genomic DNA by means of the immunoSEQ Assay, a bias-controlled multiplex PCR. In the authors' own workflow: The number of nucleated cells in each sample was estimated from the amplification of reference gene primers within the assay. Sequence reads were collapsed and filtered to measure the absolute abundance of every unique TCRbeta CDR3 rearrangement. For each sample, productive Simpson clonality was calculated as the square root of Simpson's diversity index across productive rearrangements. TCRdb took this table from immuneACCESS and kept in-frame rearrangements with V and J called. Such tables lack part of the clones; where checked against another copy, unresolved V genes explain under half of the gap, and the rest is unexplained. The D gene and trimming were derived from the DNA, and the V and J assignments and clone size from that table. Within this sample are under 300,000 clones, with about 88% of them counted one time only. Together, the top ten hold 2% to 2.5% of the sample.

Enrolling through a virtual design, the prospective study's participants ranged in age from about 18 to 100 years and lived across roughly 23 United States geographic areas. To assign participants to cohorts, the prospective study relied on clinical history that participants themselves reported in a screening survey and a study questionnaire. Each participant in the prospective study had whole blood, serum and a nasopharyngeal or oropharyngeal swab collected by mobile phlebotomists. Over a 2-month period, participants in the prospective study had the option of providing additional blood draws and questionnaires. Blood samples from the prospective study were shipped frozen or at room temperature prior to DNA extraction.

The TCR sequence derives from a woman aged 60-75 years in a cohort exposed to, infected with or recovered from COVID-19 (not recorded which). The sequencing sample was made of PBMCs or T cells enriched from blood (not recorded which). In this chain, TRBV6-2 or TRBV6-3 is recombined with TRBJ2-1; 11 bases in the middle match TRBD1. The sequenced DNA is TGTGCCAGCAGTCGGGGGGACAGGGGGACTGAGCAGTTCTTC. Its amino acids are CASSRGDRGTEQFF.